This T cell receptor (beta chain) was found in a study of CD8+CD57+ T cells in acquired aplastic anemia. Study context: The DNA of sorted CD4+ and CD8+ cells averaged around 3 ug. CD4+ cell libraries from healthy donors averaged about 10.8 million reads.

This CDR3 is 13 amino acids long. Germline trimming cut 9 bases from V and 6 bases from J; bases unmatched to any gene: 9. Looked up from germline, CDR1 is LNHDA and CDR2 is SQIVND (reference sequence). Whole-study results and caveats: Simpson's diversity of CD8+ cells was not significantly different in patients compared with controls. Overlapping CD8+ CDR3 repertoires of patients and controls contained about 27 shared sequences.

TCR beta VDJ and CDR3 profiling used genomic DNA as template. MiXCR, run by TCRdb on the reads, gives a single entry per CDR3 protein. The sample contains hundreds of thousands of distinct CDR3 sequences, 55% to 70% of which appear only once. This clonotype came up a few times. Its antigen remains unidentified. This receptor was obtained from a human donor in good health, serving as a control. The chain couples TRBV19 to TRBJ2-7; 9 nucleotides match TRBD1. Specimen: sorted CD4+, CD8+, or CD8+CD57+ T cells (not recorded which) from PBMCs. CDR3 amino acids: CASNEGTGIEQYF. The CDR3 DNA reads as TGTGCCAGCAACGAAGGGACAGGGATCGAGCAGTACTTC.